This passage covers 29 T cell receptor beta chains from one sample sequenced in a study of blood T cell repertoires in COVID-19. Data came from immunoSEQ multiplex PCR; TCRdb stores just in-frame clones and leaves some out. The sample comprises roughly 330,000 clones, 88% of which are singletons, and under 5% rests with the top ten. Material for sequencing was peripheral blood. The receptors originated from a woman aged 45-65 years with active or convalescent COVID-19.

The J gene is TRBJ2-2, the V gene TRBV4-3; TRBD2 aligns across 7 bases. V shed 2 bases, J shed 5 bases, and the junction held 2 bases outside the gene matches. The CDR3 loop spans 14 amino acids. Per the germline V gene, CDR1 is LGHNA and CDR2 is YSLEER. CDR3 DNA: TGCGCCAGCAGCCAACGGGGAGGGACCGGGGAGCTGTTTTTT. Translation: CASSQRGGTGELFF.

This chain connects TRBV28 to TRBJ1-5; D not resolved. V lost 4 bases and J 4 bases, leaving 5 bases between the germline ends. This CDR3 has 12 amino acids. Germline assignment: CDR1 MDHEN and CDR2 SYDVKM. CDR3 DNA sequence: TGTGCCAGCAGTTGGCAGAATCAGCCCCAGCATTTT. The encoded protein is CASSWQNQPQHF.

The chain is built from TRBV28 and TRBJ2-7, with a weak D call TRBD1 (5 bases). With 2 bases removed from V and 4 bases from J, the gap between germline ends came to 9 bases. CDR3 length: 13 residues. Per the germline V gene, CDR1 is MDHEN and CDR2 is SYDVKM. This CDR3 reads CASSLGRVYEQYF. The CDR3 DNA reads TGTGCCAGCAGTTTAGGCAGGGTGTACGAGCAGTACTTC.

V is TRBV4-3 and J is TRBJ2-1; 14 bases are a match to TRBD2. The germline V gene encodes CDR1 LGHNA and CDR2 YSLEER. V was pared by 1 base and J by 4 bases, with 6 bases of the junction left unmatched. The CDR3 has 18 residues. The CDR3 loop reads CASSQGLAGGSLYNEQFF. In DNA form, the CDR3 reads TGCGCCAGCAGCCAAGGACTAGCGGGAGGGTCGCTTTACAATGAGCAGTTCTTC.

The sample holds a few counts of this clone. This sequence joins TRBV5-8 and TRBJ1-2; weak D call: TRBD1 (5 bases). The V and J ends lost 0 bases and 6 bases respectively, with 12 bases between them. This CDR3 spans 14 amino acids. Germline V gene sequence: CDR1 SGHTS, CDR2 YDEGEE. The CDR3 here is CASSLEVQGNGYTF. The CDR3 DNA reads as TGTGCCAGCAGCTTGGAGGTCCAGGGCAATGGCTACACCTTC. Full variable domain (missing parts from reference TRBV5-8 and TRBJ1-2): EAGVTQSPTHLIKTRGQQATLRCSPISGHTSVYWYQQALGLGLQFLLWYDEGEERNRGNFPPRFSGRQFPNYSSELNVNALELEDSALYLCASSLEVQGNGYTFGSGTRLTVV.

The chain is built from TRBV7-2 and TRBJ2-3; 9 nucleotides line up with TRBD1. The CDR3 loop spans 15 amino acids. The ends lost 4 bases at V and 3 bases at J; junction bases unmatched: 5. Looked up from germline, CDR1 is SGHTA and CDR2 is FQGNSA. This chain's CDR3 is CASSSSGTGTDTQYF. CDR3 in DNA: TGTGCCAGCAGCTCATCCGGGACAGGGACAGATACGCAGTATTTT.

The chain joins TRBV24-1 to TRBJ2-4; 7 bases line up with TRBD2. CDR1 KGHDR and CDR2 SFDVKD come from the germline V gene. The CDR3 spans 14 residues. Trimming removed 5 bases from V and 7 bases from J; junction bases left unmatched: 7. CDR3 in amino acids: CATSGTGGGNIQYF. The CDR3 DNA is TGTGCCACCAGTGGAACGGGGGGAGGTAACATTCAGTACTTC.

The CDR3 coding sequence is TGTGCCATCAGTGAGCGGACTAGCGACCGTAATGAGCAGTTCTTC. It translates to CAISERTSDRNEQFF. This rearrangement joins TRBV10-3 to TRBJ2-1; TRBD2 agrees at 9 bases. Germline V gives CDR1 ENHRY, CDR2 SYGVKD. The CDR3 spans 15 residues. The J segment lost 7 bases and the V segment lost 2 bases, leaving 6 bases of the junction unmatched.

This clone was observed at least ten times. The rearrangement uses TRBV7-2 and TRBJ2-7, with D possibly TRBD2 on 6 matching bases. Germline V gene sequence: CDR1 SGHTA, CDR2 FQGNSA. The ends were cut back, 5 bases at V and 6 bases at J, with 20 bases in the middle. The CDR3 sequence is 15 residues long. CDR3: CASSPGRRGASEQYF. CDR3 in DNA: TGTGCCAGCAGCCCAGGGAGGCGGGGCGCGTCCGAGCAGTACTTC.

CDR3 amino acids: CASRGQVNTGELFF. DNA for the CDR3: TGTGCCAGCAGAGGACAGGTCAACACCGGGGAGCTGTTTTTT. The chain uses TRBV2 and TRBJ2-2, with TRBD1 identical over 7 bases. There are 14 residues in the CDR3. Germline V gives CDR1 SNHLY, CDR2 FYNNEI. The V and J ends lost 6 bases and 2 bases, in that order; junction bases with no gene match: 3. Based on the CDR3 plus reference TRBV2 and TRBJ2-2, the full variable domain is EPEVTQTPSHQVTQMGQEVILRCVPISNHLYFYWYRQILGQKVEFLVSFYNNEISEKSEIFDDQFSVERPDGSNFTLKIRSTKLEDSAMYFCASRGQVNTGELFFGEGSRLTVL.

This rearrangement joins TRBV7-2 to TRBJ2-1; 9 nucleotides align to TRBD1. Germline CDR1 SGHTA, CDR2 FQGNSA. The CDR3 is 15 residues long. Trimming removed 5 bases from V and 3 bases from J; junction bases left unmatched: 5. The CDR3, as DNA: TGTGCCAGCAGCGGCCGGGACAGGGTCTACAATGAGCAGTTCTTC. Amino acid sequence: CASSGRDRVYNEQFF.

The genes are TRBV14 and TRBJ1-2; D may be TRBD1 (5 bases). With 4 bases removed from V and 7 bases from J, the gap between germline ends came to 19 bases. CDR3 length: 15 residues. Germline V CDR1 and CDR2: SGHDN, FVKESK. The CDR3 DNA reads TGTGCCAGCAGCCGAATCTCGGGACTCCTAAGTGGCTACACCTTC. Amino acids: CASSRISGLLSGYTF.

V usage is TRBV30 and J usage is TRBJ2-2, with TRBD2 matching over 9 bases. From germline, CDR1 is GTSNPN and CDR2 SVGIG (reference sequence). Trimming at V came to 0 bases and at J to 4 bases, leaving 6 bases not matched to a gene. CDR3 length equals 16 residues. CDR3 nucleotides: TGTGCCTGGAGTGTACGTCTAGCGGGAACCACCGGGGAGCTGTTTTTT. It encodes CAWSVRLAGTTGELFF.

The V and J genes are TRBV6-5 and TRBJ1-1, with a tentative D call TRBD1 (6 bases). CDR1 and CDR2 from the germline V gene are MNHEY and SVGAGI. V gave up 2 bases and J gave up 9 bases, with 10 bases separating them. The CDR3 sequence is 12 residues long. The CDR3 region has the DNA TGTGCCAGCAGTTACAGGGGGGGGAAAGCTTTCTTT. Translation gives CASSYRGGKAFF.

This chain links TRBV6-4 with TRBJ1-2, with TRBD1 identical over 9 bases. After removal of 3 bases from V and 8 bases from J, the junction contained 13 bases not matched to a gene. CDR1 is MRHNA, CDR2 SNTAGT, per germline. CDR3 length: 16 residues. The CDR3 region has the DNA TGTGCCAGCAGTGAGCGTCCCGGGACAGGGTTTGGGGGCTACACCTTC. As protein: CASSERPGTGFGGYTF.

This rearrangement joins TRBV6-1 to TRBJ2-3, with 9 bases aligning to TRBD2. V dropped 0 bases and J dropped 5; count of bases not matched to a gene: 9. The CDR3 consists of 17 residues. CDR1 and CDR2 (germline): MNHNS, SASEGT. CDR3 loop: CASSEALLRGGGDTQYF. The CDR3, as DNA: TGTGCCAGCAGTGAAGCGCTTCTGCGGGGGGGCGGAGATACGCAGTATTTT.

The chain recombines TRBV11-2 with TRBJ1-2; 10 nucleotides line up with TRBD1. Germline trimming cut 5 bases from V and 0 bases from J; bases unmatched to any gene: 3. The CDR3 totals 15 residues. Germline values: CDR1 SGHAT, CDR2 FQNNGV. CDR3 in DNA: TGTGCCAGCAGCCCGGGACAGGGGCCTAACTATGGCTACACCTTC. This sequence encodes CASSPGQGPNYGYTF.

The gene calls are TRBV7-9 and TRBJ2-1; 7 bases match TRBD2. The CDR3 is made up of 14 amino acids. CDR1 and CDR2 (germline): SEHNR, FQNEAQ (reference sequence). Unmatched junction bases numbered 6, after V lost 5 bases and J lost 5 bases. CDR3 DNA sequence: TGTGCCAGCAGCCGCCGGGACTACGACAATGAGCAGTTCTTC. This translates into CASSRRDYDNEQFF.

The rearrangement joins TRBV3-1 (or the pseudogene TRBV3-2) to TRBJ2-2; no clear D. Germline loops: CDR1 LGHDT, CDR2 YNNKEL (reference sequence). The CDR3 is made up of 14 amino acids. Trimming pared 2 bases from V and 3 bases from J, leaving 7 bases between. For the CDR3, the DNA is TGTGCCAGCAGCCAAAGAGCTTACACCGGGGAGCTGTTTTTT. This sequence encodes CASSQRAYTGELFF.

V and J are TRBV28 and TRBJ1-5; D remains ambiguous. Trimming removed 6 bases at V and 3 bases at J, with 6 bases between. Germline V CDR1 and CDR2: MDHEN, SYDVKM. The CDR3 is made up of 12 amino acids. CDR3 residues: CASRVANQPQHF. The CDR3 nucleotides are TGTGCCAGCAGGGTAGCCAATCAGCCCCAGCATTTT.

The gene calls are TRBV6-5 and TRBJ2-3; 7 bases are a match to TRBD2. The CDR3 length is 13 residues. Germline assignment: CDR1 MNHEY and CDR2 SVGAGI. V lost 6 bases and J lost 3; bases outside the gene matches: 3. In DNA form, the CDR3 reads TGTGCCAGCAGACTAGCGAATACAGATACGCAGTATTTT. Translation: CASRLANTDTQYF.

This CDR3 is CASSLSTGGNDEQYF. DNA of the CDR3: TGCGCCAGCAGCTTATCGACAGGGGGCAACGACGAGCAGTACTTC. This chain joins TRBV5-1 and TRBJ2-7; 10 positions agree with TRBD1. The CDR3 consists of 15 residues. Germline V gene lookup returns CDR1 SGHRS and CDR2 YFSETQ. The junction had 7 bases not matched to a gene; V was cut back by 2 bases and J by 5 bases.

Remarks on this clone: Other DNA sequences within the sample encode an identical CDR3. This chain's CDR3 is CASSPPGGQETQYF. The CDR3 DNA follows: TGTGCCAGCAGCCCTCCGGGGGGGCAAGAGACCCAGTACTTC. This chain joins TRBV7-2 and TRBJ2-5; 8 nucleotides align to TRBD2. CDR1 and CDR2 (germline): SGHTA, FQGNSA. The CDR3 sequence is 14 residues long. V lost 5 bases to trimming and J lost 2 bases; unmatched junction nucleotides: 4.

The chain links TRBV5-1 to TRBJ1-2, with 10 bases that match TRBD1. Germline V gives CDR1 SGHRS, CDR2 YFSETQ. The CDR3 runs to 15 residues. V lost 4 bases and J lost 8; bases outside the gene matches: 11. CDR3 bases: TGCGCCAGCAGCCCGACAGGGGGCTTTCTCGACGGCTACACCTTC. It is translated as CASSPTGGFLDGYTF.

The rearrangement links TRBV7-9 to TRBJ2-2; 9 bases agree with TRBD1. Germline assignment: CDR1 SEHNR and CDR2 FQNEAQ (reference sequence). Unmatched junction bases numbered 19, after V lost 7 bases and J lost 4 bases. CDR3 length: 19 residues. The CDR3 bases are TGTGCCAGCAATACACATCGGGACAGGGCCGTTAGCGGCACCGGGGAGCTGTTTTTT. Its translation is CASNTHRDRAVSGTGELFF.

The chain is built from TRBV28 and TRBJ1-2, with 7 bases matching TRBD1. Germline CDR1 MDHEN, CDR2 SYDVKM. V was clipped by 4 bases and J by 2 bases; unmatched bases: 4. This CDR3 has 14 residues. The DNA for the CDR3 is TGTGCCAGCAGTTCGACAGGGTTCAACTATGGCTACACCTTC. Encoded protein: CASSSTGFNYGYTF.

V is TRBV6-5 and J is TRBJ2-1; the match to TRBD1 covers 7 bases. There are 14 residues in the CDR3. The germline CDR1 and CDR2 sequences are MNHEY and SVGAGI. The J segment lost 10 bases and the V segment lost 0 bases, leaving 6 bases of the junction unmatched. CDR3 in DNA: TGTGCCAGCAGTTACTCCGGGACAGCTGGGGAGCAGTTCTTC. It is translated as CASSYSGTAGEQFF.

This CDR3 reads CASSLEDGGGYTF. DNA of the CDR3: TGTGCCAGCAGCTTGGAAGATGGAGGGGGCTACACCTTC. This sequence joins TRBV11-1 and TRBJ1-2; D gene uncertain. From germline, CDR1 is SGHAT and CDR2 FQDESV (reference sequence). The ends were cut back, 3 bases at V and 8 bases at J, with 13 bases in the middle. CDR3 length: 13 residues.

V is TRBV30 and J is TRBJ1-1, with 8 bases identical to TRBD1. In germline, CDR1 is GTSNPN, CDR2 SVGIG (reference sequence). V trimming: 8 bases; J trimming: 7 bases; junction bases outside the gene matches: 9. The CDR3 covers 12 residues. The chain's CDR3 is CAGKFDRGEAFF. CDR3 in DNA: TGTGCCGGAAAGTTTGACAGGGGTGAAGCTTTCTTT.